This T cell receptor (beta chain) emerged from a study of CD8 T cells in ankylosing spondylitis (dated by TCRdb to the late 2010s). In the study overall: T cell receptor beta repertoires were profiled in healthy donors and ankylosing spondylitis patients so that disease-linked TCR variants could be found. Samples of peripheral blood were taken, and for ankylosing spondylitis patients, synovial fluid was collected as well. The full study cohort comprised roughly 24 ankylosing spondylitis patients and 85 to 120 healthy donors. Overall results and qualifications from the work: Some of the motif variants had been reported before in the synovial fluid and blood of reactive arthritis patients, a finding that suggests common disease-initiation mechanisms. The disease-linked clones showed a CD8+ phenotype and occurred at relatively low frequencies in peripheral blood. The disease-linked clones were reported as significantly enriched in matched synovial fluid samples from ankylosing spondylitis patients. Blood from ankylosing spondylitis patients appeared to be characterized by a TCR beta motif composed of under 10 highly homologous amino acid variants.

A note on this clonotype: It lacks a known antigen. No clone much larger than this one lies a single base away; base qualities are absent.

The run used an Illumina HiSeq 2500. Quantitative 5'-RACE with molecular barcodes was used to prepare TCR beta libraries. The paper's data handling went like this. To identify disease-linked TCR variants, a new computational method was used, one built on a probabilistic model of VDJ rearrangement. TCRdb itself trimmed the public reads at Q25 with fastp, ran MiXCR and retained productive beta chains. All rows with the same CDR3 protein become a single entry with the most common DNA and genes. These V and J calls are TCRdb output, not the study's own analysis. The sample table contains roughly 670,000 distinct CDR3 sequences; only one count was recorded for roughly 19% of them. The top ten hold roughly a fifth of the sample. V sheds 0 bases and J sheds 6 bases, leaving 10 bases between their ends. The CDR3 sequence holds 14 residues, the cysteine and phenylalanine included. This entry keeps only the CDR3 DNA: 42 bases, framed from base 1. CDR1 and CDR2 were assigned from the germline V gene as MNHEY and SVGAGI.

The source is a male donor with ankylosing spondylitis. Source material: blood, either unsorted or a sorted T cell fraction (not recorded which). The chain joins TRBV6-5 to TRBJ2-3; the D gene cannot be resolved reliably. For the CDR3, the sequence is CASSYSTLGDTQYF. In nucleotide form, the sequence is TGTGCCAGCAGTTACTCGACCCTCGGGGATACGCAGTATTTT.